Shown below are 31 T cell receptor beta chains from a single sample sequenced in a study of shared clonotypes between healthy human individuals. This table comes from immunoSEQ multiplex PCR, and its TCRdb copy is limited to in-frame clones, with some not included. The sample includes nearly 750,000 clones, over 60% of them seen just once. Sample: memory CD4+ T cells sorted from blood. The sample's subset: CD45RA-negative fraction. These receptors were taken from a young woman in good health.

The rearrangement uses TRBV28 and TRBJ1-2; no clear D gene. V lost 2 bases to trimming and J lost 8 bases, with 27 bases between them. The CDR3 covers 18 residues. CDR1 is MDHEN, CDR2 SYDVKM, per germline. DNA of the CDR3: TGTGCCAGCAGTTTAGTGGAGGACGGGGTGAGGAATGGTGGAGGCTACACCTTC. It codes for CASSLVEDGVRNGGGYTF.

The chain couples TRBV4-2 to TRBJ1-1; D unclear. Per germline, CDR1 LGHNA and CDR2 YNFKEQ. CDR3 length: 15 residues. The germline V and J ends were trimmed by 0 bases and 1 base, with 9 bases remaining between them. DNA of the CDR3: TGTGCCAGCAGCCAAGAGGAAGGCGGGAACACTGAAGCTTTCTTT. The encoded protein is CASSQEEGGNTEAFF.

The rearrangement joins TRBV19 to TRBJ2-2; 7 nucleotides line up with TRBD1. V lost 4 bases, J lost 5 bases, and 1 base stayed unmatched. Germline-derived CDR1 and CDR2 are LNHDA and SQIVND (reference sequence). The CDR3 totals 13 residues. DNA of the CDR3: TGTGCCAGTAGTACGACAGGGACCGGGGAGCTGTTTTTT. Its translation is CASSTTGTGELFF.

This chain uses TRBV28 with TRBJ2-3; tentatively, D is TRBD2 (6 bases). Per germline, CDR1 MDHEN and CDR2 SYDVKM. The V end was cut by 3 bases, the J end by 2 bases, with 12 bases between. The CDR3 spans 15 residues. The CDR3 DNA reads TGTGCCAGCAGTTTGGCGGGACCCCACACAGATACGCAGTATTTT. It encodes CASSLAGPHTDTQYF.

This sequence joins TRBV27 and TRBJ2-7; possible D gene TRBD2, 6 bases. The CDR3 sequence is 14 residues long. The germline V gene has CDR1 MNHEY and CDR2 SMNVEV (reference sequence). V lost 6 bases and J lost 4, with 16 bases in between. CDR3 region: CASRGGGSGYEQYF. DNA for the CDR3: TGTGCCAGCAGAGGTGGGGGGAGCGGGTACGAGCAGTACTTC.

The gene calls are TRBV28 and TRBJ1-3; TRBD1 might be the D (5 bases). This CDR3 comprises 12 residues. Germline CDR1 and CDR2: MDHEN and SYDVKM. V lost 6 bases to trimming and J lost 3 bases, with 6 bases between them. The CDR3 region is CASSTGGNTIYF. Here the CDR3 DNA reads TGTGCCAGCAGCACAGGTGGAAACACCATATATTTT.

This clone was counted once. The chain joins TRBV21-1 to TRBJ2-5; the table calls TRBD2, which could not be checked here. TRBV21-1 is classified as a pseudogene. The CDR3 runs 17 residues. The CDR3, as DNA: TGTGCCAGCAGTCGGCTAGCGGGAGGGCAGCGGGCAGAGACCCAGTACTTC. Protein sequence: CASSRLAGGQRAETQYF.

This clone was counted a few times. This chain joins TRBV11-2 and TRBJ2-7; possibly TRBD2 for D (5 bases). Between the trimmed V and J ends, which lost 1 base and 0 bases, there was a span of 7 bases. Germline V gene data show CDR1 as SGHAT and CDR2 as FQNNGV. The CDR3 consists of 14 residues. The CDR3 DNA is TGTGCCAGCAGCTTAGCTCTAGCCTCCTACGAGCAGTACTTC. Amino acids: CASSLALASYEQYF. The full variable domain, rest sourced from reference TRBV11-2 and TRBJ2-7, is EAGVAQSPRYKIIEKRQSVAFWCNPISGHATLYWYQQILGQGPKLLIQFQNNGVVDDSQLPKDRFSAERLKGVDSTLKIQPAKLEDSAVYLCASSLALASYEQYFGPGTRLTVT.

This clone was recorded a few times. The sample holds other DNA sequences that translate to the same CDR3. The J gene is TRBJ2-1, the V gene TRBV5-1; D unresolved. V was trimmed by 3 bases and J by 0 bases, leaving 10 bases between them. CDR1 and CDR2 (germline): SGHRS, YFSETQ. The CDR3 is made up of 15 amino acids. The chain's CDR3 is CASSSDSSSYNEQFF. The CDR3 nucleotides are TGCGCCAGCAGCTCTGACTCGAGCTCCTACAATGAGCAGTTCTTC.

The J gene is TRBJ2-7, the V gene TRBV28; 11 nucleotides line up with TRBD2. CDR3 size: 15 residues. The J segment lost 2 bases and the V segment lost 7 bases, leaving 7 bases of the junction unmatched. Germline CDR1 MDHEN, CDR2 SYDVKM. The CDR3 DNA follows: TGTGCCAGCATTCATGGGACTAGCGGTACCTACGAGCAGTACTTC. The encoded protein is CASIHGTSGTYEQYF.

The V call is TRBV20-1, the J call TRBJ2-1, with D perhaps TRBD2 (6 bases). Germline assignment: CDR1 DFQATT and CDR2 SNEGSKA (reference sequence). V gave up 8 bases and J gave up 7 bases, with 12 bases separating them. The CDR3 has 11 residues. The CDR3 is CSISGINEQFF. Written as DNA, the CDR3 is TGCAGTATTAGCGGTATTAATGAGCAGTTCTTC.

The rearrangement uses TRBV7-2 and TRBJ2-5; 12 bases line up with TRBD1. The CDR3 consists of 17 residues. The trim removed 6 bases at V and 5 bases at J, leaving 13 bases unmatched. Germline assignment: CDR1 SGHTA and CDR2 FQGNSA. The CDR3 sequence is CASSRIRDRGLVETQYF. For the CDR3, the DNA is TGTGCCAGCAGTCGGATCCGGGACAGGGGGCTCGTGGAGACCCAGTACTTC.

The V gene is TRBV7-8, the J gene TRBJ2-2; maybe TRBD1 (5 bases). Looked up from germline, CDR1 is SGHVS and CDR2 is FQNEAQ. The CDR3 runs 18 residues. Between the trimmed V and J ends, which lost 1 base and 2 bases, there was a span of 17 bases. The CDR3 nucleotides are TGTGCCAGCAGCTTAGGATGGGGCCCGATACTAAACACCGGGGAGCTGTTTTTT. Translation: CASSLGWGPILNTGELFF.

The V call is TRBV30, the J call TRBJ2-7; 9 nucleotides match TRBD1. The CDR3 is made up of 15 amino acids. Germline CDR1 reads GTSNPN; CDR2 reads SVGIG (reference sequence). V gave up 6 bases and J gave up 2 bases; unmatched junction bases: 11. CDR3 bases: TGTGCCTGCCCGTCAGGACAGGGGCTAGCCTACGAGCAGTACTTC. This encodes CACPSGQGLAYEQYF.

The rearrangement joins TRBV6-1 to TRBJ2-3; 10 positions agree with TRBD2. This CDR3 region has 17 residues. J gave up 0 bases and V 4 bases, and 7 bases lay outside the gene matches. Germline V gene data show CDR1 as MNHNS and CDR2 as SASEGT. The CDR3 bases are TGTGCCAGCAGTGCAAGGCCGACTAGCGGGAGCACAGATACGCAGTATTTT. This translates into CASSARPTSGSTDTQYF.

This clone was seen more than once but under ten times. The chain combines TRBV7-2 with TRBJ2-2; D is undetermined. Germline V lookup: CDR1 SGHTA, CDR2 FQGNSA. With 3 bases removed from V and 3 bases from J, the gap between germline ends came to 5 bases. This CDR3 comprises 13 residues. The DNA of the CDR3 is TGTGCCAGCAGCTTCAGACACACCGGGGAGCTGTTTTTT. It codes for CASSFRHTGELFF. Full variable domain (missing parts from reference TRBV7-2 and TRBJ2-2): GAGVSQSPSNKVTEKGKDVELRCDPISGHTALYWYRQSLGQGLEFLIYFQGNSAPDKSGLPSDRFSAERTGGSVSTLTIQRTQQEDSAVYLCASSFRHTGELFFGEGSRLTVL.

V is TRBV11-2 and J is TRBJ2-5, with 8 bases aligning to TRBD2. The CDR3 loop spans 16 amino acids. Germline V gives CDR1 SGHAT, CDR2 FQNNGV. V trimming: 5 bases; J trimming: 5 bases; junction bases outside the gene matches: 13. DNA for the CDR3: TGTGCCAGCAGCCCAGGGGAGCGGGAGTGGTGGGAGACCCAGTACTTC. Protein product: CASSPGEREWWETQYF. Together with reference TRBV11-2 and TRBJ2-5, the CDR3 gives the full variable domain: EAGVAQSPRYKIIEKRQSVAFWCNPISGHATLYWYQQILGQGPKLLIQFQNNGVVDDSQLPKDRFSAERLKGVDSTLKIQPAKLEDSAVYLCASSPGEREWWETQYFGPGTRLLVL.

V gene TRBV7-2 combines with J gene TRBJ2-5; D possibly corresponds to TRBD1 (6 bases). The CDR3 is 15 amino acids. V dropped 5 bases and J dropped 4 bases, with 17 bases sitting between them. Germline loops: CDR1 SGHTA, CDR2 FQGNSA. The CDR3 loop is CASSPGDTGGETQYF. The DNA for the CDR3 is TGTGCCAGCAGCCCCGGGGACACCGGAGGAGAGACCCAGTACTTC.

In this sample, this clone turned up many times. The sample contains more than one DNA sequence encoding this CDR3. The chain has TRBV5-1 and TRBJ1-3; TRBD1 matches 7 bases. Germline lookup yields CDR1 SGHRS and CDR2 YFSETQ. The CDR3 sequence is 14 residues long. The ends lost 3 bases at V and 2 bases at J; junction bases unmatched: 2. The CDR3 DNA reads TGCGCCAGCAGCTCCGGGACAGCTGGAAACACCATATATTTT. Amino acid sequence: CASSSGTAGNTIYF.

A remark on this clone: This clone may be a read error of a much larger clone one base away. This CDR3 is also generated by other DNA sequences in the sample. The chain combines TRBV5-1 with TRBJ2-5; no clear D. This CDR3 comprises 11 residues. Looked up from germline, CDR1 is SGHRS and CDR2 is YFSETQ. Trimming took 4 bases from V and 2 from J, leaving 3 bases between them. The CDR3 is CASSLQETQYF. The CDR3 coding sequence is TGCGCCAGCAGCCTTCAAGAGACCCAGTACTTC. Based on the CDR3 plus reference TRBV5-1 and TRBJ2-5, the full variable domain is KAGVTQTPRYLIKTRGQQVTLSCSPISGHRSVSWYQQTPGQGLQFLFEYFSETQRNKGNFPGRFSGRQFSNSRSEMNVSTLELGDSALYLCASSLQETQYFGPGTRLLVL.

This clone was recorded many times. J is TRBJ1-1 and V is TRBV11-2, with D uncertain. The V gene's germline CDR1 is SGHAT and CDR2 FQNNGV. Trimming removed 1 base at V and 0 bases at J, with 12 bases between. This CDR3 is 16 amino acids long. The CDR3 nucleotides are TGTGCCAGCAGCTTAGGTCGGCAGACCATGAACACTGAAGCTTTCTTT. As protein: CASSLGRQTMNTEAFF.

This clone was seen only a few times. The J gene is TRBJ1-2, the V gene TRBV6-1; D call uncertain. Germline V gene data show CDR1 as MNHNS and CDR2 as SASEGT. Between the trimmed V and J ends, which lost 0 bases and 1 base, there was a span of 9 bases. CDR3 length: 15 amino acids. The CDR3 DNA follows: TGTGCCAGCAGTGAAGCCCAGACCATTAACTATGGCTACACCTTC. Protein: CASSEAQTINYGYTF.

The chain has TRBV28 and TRBJ1-4; TRBD1 aligns across 7 bases. The germline V gene encodes CDR1 MDHEN and CDR2 SYDVKM. V was clipped by 11 bases and J by 5 bases; unmatched bases: 8. CDR3 length: 13 residues. The CDR3 nucleotides are TGTGCCGGCCGGACAGGAAGAAATGAAAAACTGTTTTTT. This gives the protein CAGRTGRNEKLFF.

The chain combines TRBV9 with TRBJ1-5; D unclear. This CDR3 has 15 amino acids. Trimming stripped 0 bases from V and 2 bases from J, with 9 bases between. Germline CDR1 and CDR2: SGDLS and YYNGEE. This chain's CDR3 is CASSVGGSGNQPQHF. For the CDR3, the DNA is TGTGCCAGCAGCGTAGGAGGATCTGGCAATCAGCCCCAGCATTTT.

A single count supports this clone. V is TRBV6-6 and J is TRBJ2-6; D unclear. Trimming shortened V by 6 bases and J by 3 bases, and 6 bases separated the two germline ends. The V gene's germline CDR1 is MNHNY and CDR2 SVGAGI (reference sequence). The CDR3 covers 13 residues. CDR3 in amino acids: CASRLDGANVLTF. Written as DNA, the CDR3 is TGTGCCAGCAGGCTAGATGGGGCCAACGTCCTGACTTTC.

J is TRBJ2-7 and V is TRBV10-3; no reliable D call. Germline loops: CDR1 ENHRY, CDR2 SYGVKD. The CDR3 extends over 13 amino acids. V lost 4 bases to trimming and J lost 5 bases, with 12 bases between them. CDR3 loop: CAISGGIGNEQYF. CDR3 coding DNA: TGTGCCATCAGTGGAGGAATCGGAAACGAGCAGTACTTC.

V is TRBV4-1 and J is TRBJ2-5; D might be TRBD2 (6 bases). This CDR3 region has 14 residues. V lost 1 base, J lost 5 bases, and 11 bases lay in between. Germline CDR1 is MGHRA and CDR2 is YSYEKL. CDR3 sequence reads: CASSQGWRDETQYF. CDR3 bases: TGCGCCAGCAGCCAAGGGTGGAGGGATGAGACCCAGTACTTC.

The gene calls are TRBV28 and TRBJ1-4, with no clear D. The CDR3 loop spans 14 amino acids. V gave up 6 bases and J gave up 0 bases, with 8 bases separating them. Germline CDR1 reads MDHEN; CDR2 reads SYDVKM. The chain's CDR3 is CASRASATNEKLFF. In nucleotides, the CDR3 is TGTGCCAGCAGGGCAAGTGCAACTAATGAAAAACTGTTTTTT. Complete variable domain (other parts from reference TRBV28 and TRBJ1-4): DVKVTQSSRYLVKRTGEKVFLECVQDMDHENMFWYRQDPGLGLRLIYFSYDVKMKEKGDIPEGYSVSREKKERFSLILESASTNQTSMYLCASRASATNEKLFFGSGTQLSVL.

The J gene is TRBJ1-4, the V gene TRBV19, with 9 bases aligning to TRBD1. Germline V CDR1 and CDR2: LNHDA, SQIVND (reference sequence). This CDR3 region has 16 residues. V lost 5 bases, J lost 0 bases, and 4 bases stayed unmatched. CDR3 region: CASSPDRGATNEKLFF. CDR3 nucleotides: TGTGCCAGTAGTCCGGACAGGGGTGCAACTAATGAAAAACTGTTTTTT.

The chain couples TRBV9 to TRBJ1-2; D remains ambiguous. The CDR3 contains 16 residues. Germline-derived CDR1 and CDR2 are SGDLS and YYNGEE. V was clipped by 3 bases and J by 2 bases, with 17 bases between them. CDR3 DNA: TGTGCCAGCAGCGAACAAGGCCCTAGTCTGAACTATGGCTACACCTTC. Translating gives CASSEQGPSLNYGYTF.

CDR3 DNA: TGTGCCAGCAGCCCGAATTACCTAGGCGTCTACGAGCAGTACTTC. Its protein is CASSPNYLGVYEQYF. The rearrangement links TRBV7-9 to TRBJ2-7, with D uncertain. Germline V CDR1 and CDR2: SEHNR, FQNEAQ (reference sequence). This CDR3 is built from 15 residues. Trimming took 5 bases from V and 3 from J, leaving 17 bases between them.